This TCR beta chain comes out of a study of regulatory T cells in long-lasting Graves disease. This CDR3 spans 16 amino acids. Germline CDR1 and CDR2: SGDLS and YYNGEE. V was shortened by 3 bases and J by 0 bases, with 13 bases between the two germline ends. According to the study, TCR beta libraries were built with iRepertoire HTBI primers and CDR3-region Arm-PCR. TCRdb ran MiXCR on the multiplex PCR reads and lists one entry per CDR3 protein. The data show 620,000 or so distinct CDR3 sequences, about 15% seen once. Noted time point: newly diagnosed GD, antithyroid drugs for less than 3 months. PBMC RNA was the source of the TCR library. Overall study results and limits: TCR diversity was lower in persistent than newly diagnosed Graves' disease.

This clonotype was detected many times. What it recognizes is unknown. These data also formed part of another study, on T cells in Graves' hyperthyroidism and ophthalmopathy.

The starting material was peripheral blood mononuclear cells (PBMCs), obtained at new diagnosis, from a patient treated with antithyroid drugs. This receptor was obtained from a woman younger than 45 with Graves disease. The rearrangement uses TRBV9 and TRBJ2-1, with a possible D match to TRBD1 (6 bases). In DNA, the CDR3 is TGTGCCAGCAGCGACCTTCAGGGGAGCTCCTACAATGAGCAGTTCTTC. Translation gives CASSDLQGSSYNEQFF.